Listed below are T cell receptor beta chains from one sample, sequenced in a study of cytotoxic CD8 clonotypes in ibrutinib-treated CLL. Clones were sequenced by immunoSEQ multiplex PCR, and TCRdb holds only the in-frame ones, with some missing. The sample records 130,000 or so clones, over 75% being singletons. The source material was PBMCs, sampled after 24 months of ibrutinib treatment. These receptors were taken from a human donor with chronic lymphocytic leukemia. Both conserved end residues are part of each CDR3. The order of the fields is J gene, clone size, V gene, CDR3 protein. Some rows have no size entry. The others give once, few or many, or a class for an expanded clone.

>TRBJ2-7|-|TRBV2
CASSGGASYEQYF
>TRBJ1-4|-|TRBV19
CASLGHPTNEKLFF
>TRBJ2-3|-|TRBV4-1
CASSLGLAGITDTQYF
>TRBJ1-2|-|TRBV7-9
CASSSTTGRVDTF
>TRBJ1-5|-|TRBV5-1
CASSRVPNQPQHF
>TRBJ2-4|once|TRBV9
CASSLRDREAKNIQYF
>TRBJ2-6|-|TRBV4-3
CASSQTGTRSSGANVLTF
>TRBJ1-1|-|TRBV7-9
CASSLRQLAPEAFF
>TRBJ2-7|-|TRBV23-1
CASSKGQGVYEQYF
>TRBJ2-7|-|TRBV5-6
CASSRGQGFSYEQYF
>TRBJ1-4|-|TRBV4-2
CASSQGTAATNEKLFF
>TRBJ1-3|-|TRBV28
CASRPRDRYSGNTIYF
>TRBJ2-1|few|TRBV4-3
CASSQEPFAGTSGITGQNEQFF
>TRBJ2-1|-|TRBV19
CASSIPPPGTYNEQFF
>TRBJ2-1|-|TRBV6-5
CASSSLQAYNEQFF
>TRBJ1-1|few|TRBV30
CARQGLNTEAFF
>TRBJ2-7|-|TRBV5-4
CASSKTGSYEQYF
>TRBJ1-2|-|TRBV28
CAGQGARGYTF
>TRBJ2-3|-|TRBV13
CASSSPGRGTDTQYF
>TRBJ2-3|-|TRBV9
CASSVVTDTQYF
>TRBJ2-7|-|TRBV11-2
CASSPPGTGQYF
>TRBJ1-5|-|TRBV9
CASSPLPREGDYSNQPQHF
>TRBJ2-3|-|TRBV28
CASSPSGGLTDTQYF
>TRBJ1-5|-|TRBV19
CASSFLPGTGTQPQHF
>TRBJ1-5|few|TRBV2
CASSGGNSNQPQHF
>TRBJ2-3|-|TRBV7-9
CASSLGRASGSRSPDTQYF
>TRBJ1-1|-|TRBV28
CASSSDATGQGLLATEAFF
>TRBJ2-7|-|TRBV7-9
CASSLISGKSYEQYF
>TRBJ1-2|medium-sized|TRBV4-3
CASSQDFAGVSGYTF
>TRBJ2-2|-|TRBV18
CASSRSVAGGSTGELFF
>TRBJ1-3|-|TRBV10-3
CAIGRAGNTIYF
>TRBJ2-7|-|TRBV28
CASSSGTGRYEQYF
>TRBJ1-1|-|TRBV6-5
CASTEGGERRAFF
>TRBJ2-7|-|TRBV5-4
CASSLGAGGNEQYF
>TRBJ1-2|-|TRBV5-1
CASSNSFQGNYGYTF
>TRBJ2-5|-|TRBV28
CASSPLGLGQETQYF
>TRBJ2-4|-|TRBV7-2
CASSLAGVAKNIQYF
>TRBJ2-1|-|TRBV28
CASSSLVRISYNEQFF
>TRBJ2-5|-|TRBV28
CASRGQVKETQYF
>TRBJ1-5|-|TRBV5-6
CASSSPAYRSSNQPQHF
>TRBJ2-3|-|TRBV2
CASSGRRTDTQYF
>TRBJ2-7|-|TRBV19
CASGVTGLNEQYF
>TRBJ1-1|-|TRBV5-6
CASSLGAGAGGMNTEAFF
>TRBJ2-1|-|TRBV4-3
CASSQVRQGTTEQFF
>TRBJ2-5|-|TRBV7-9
CASSLGGGGQETQYF
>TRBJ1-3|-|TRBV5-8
CASSLAAGVGNTIYF
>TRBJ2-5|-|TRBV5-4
CASSSPDRWETQYF
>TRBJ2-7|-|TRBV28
CASSLIKAEQYF
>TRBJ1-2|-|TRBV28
CASIGDRVWYGYTF
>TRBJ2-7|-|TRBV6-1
CASRNPGGNSREQYF
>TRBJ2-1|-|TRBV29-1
CSVDGPSGSHEQFF
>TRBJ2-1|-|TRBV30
CAWNWANEQFF
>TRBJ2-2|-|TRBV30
CAWSVYGGVAGELFF
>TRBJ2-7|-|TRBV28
CASSRDWSSYEQYF
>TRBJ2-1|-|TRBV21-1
CASISMGPNNEQFF
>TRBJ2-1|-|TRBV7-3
CASSLNLETYNEQFF
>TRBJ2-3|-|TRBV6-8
CASSFGTSGGACLTQYF
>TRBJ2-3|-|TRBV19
CASSTPRGLAGTDTQYF
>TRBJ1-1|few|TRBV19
CASSPTGGSVAFF
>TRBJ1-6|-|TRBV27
CASSLFSGTGLSPLHF